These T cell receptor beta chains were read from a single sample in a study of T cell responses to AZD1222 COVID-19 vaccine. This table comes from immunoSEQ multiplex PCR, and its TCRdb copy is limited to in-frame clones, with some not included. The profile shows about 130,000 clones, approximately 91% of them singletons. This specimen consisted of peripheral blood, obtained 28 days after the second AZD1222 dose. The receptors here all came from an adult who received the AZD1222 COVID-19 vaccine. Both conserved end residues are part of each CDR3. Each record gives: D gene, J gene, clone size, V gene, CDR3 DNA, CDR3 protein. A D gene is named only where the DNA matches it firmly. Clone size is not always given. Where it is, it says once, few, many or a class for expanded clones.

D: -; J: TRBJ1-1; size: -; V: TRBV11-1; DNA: TGTGCCAGCACCCCCGTGTCGGGGAGTGTGACTGAAGCTTTCTTT; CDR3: CASTPVSGSVTEAFF
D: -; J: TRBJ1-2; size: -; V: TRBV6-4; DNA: TGTGCCAGCAGTGAATCCGGGACGGGGGGTGGCTACACCTTC; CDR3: CASSESGTGGGYTF
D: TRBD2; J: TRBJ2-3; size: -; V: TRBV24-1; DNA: TGTGCCACCAGTGATTTGGGACTAGCGGGATCCACAGATACGCAGTATTTT; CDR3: CATSDLGLAGSTDTQYF
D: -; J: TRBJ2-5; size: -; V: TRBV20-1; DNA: TGCAGTCGACAGTATGGAGAGACCCAGTACTTC; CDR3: CSRQYGETQYF
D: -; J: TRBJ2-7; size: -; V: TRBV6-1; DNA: TGTGCCAGCAGTGCTGGTACCCCGGGGACCGTCTACGAGCAGTACTTC; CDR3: CASSAGTPGTVYEQYF
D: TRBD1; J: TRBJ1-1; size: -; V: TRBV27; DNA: TGTGCCAGCACTGACGGACAGGTTGAAGCTTTCTTT; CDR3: CASTDGQVEAFF
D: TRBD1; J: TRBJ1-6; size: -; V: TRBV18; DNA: TGTGCCAGCTCGCCCGGACAGGGCCAGGATTCACCCCTCCACTTT; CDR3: CASSPGQGQDSPLHF
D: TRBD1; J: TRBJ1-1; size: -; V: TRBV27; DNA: TGTGCCAGACAAGTAACGGGACAGGTGGCCCGCAACACTGAAGCTTTCTTT; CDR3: CARQVTGQVARNTEAFF
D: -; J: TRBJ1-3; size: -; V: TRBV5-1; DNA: TGCGCCAGCAGCATAGACACCAGCTCTGGAAACACCATATATTTT; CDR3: CASSIDTSSGNTIYF
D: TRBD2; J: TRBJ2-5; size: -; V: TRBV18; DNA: TGTGCCAGCTCATCACGGGGGCTGGCGGGAGGGCCCGGAGAGACCCAGTACTTC; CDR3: CASSSRGLAGGPGETQYF
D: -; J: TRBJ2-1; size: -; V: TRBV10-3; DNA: TGTGCCACCGGACCCCGGAGGAATGAGCAGTTCTTC; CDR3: CATGPRRNEQFF
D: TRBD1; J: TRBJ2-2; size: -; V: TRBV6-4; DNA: TGTGCCAGCAGTAAAGACAGGGCCGGCACCGGGGAGCTGTTTTTT; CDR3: CASSKDRAGTGELFF
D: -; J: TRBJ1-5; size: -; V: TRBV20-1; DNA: TGCAGTGCTAGTATGTCAGGTACCCACCCTCAGCCCCAGCATTTT; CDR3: CSASMSGTHPQPQHF
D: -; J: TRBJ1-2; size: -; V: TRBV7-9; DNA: TGTGCCAGCAGCCCGCGCGAGGGGGTCTATGGCTACACCTTC; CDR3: CASSPREGVYGYTF
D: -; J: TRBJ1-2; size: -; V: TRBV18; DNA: TGTGCCAGCTCACCCCAGGACACCTCTAACTATGGCTACACCTTC; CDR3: CASSPQDTSNYGYTF
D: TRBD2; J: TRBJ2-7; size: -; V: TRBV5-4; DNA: TGTGCCAGCAGCCACAACTCCGGGACTAGCGGCGACGAGCAGTACTTC; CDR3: CASSHNSGTSGDEQYF
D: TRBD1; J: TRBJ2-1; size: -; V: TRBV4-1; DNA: TGCGCCAGCAGCCAAGATGGGAGACAGGGGGGCAATGAGCAGTTCTTC; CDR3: CASSQDGRQGGNEQFF
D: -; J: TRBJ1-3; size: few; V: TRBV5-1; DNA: TGCGCCAGCAGCTTGGCGGGGCCGGGGGGAAACACCATATATTTT; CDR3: CASSLAGPGGNTIYF
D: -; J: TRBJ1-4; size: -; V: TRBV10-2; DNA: TGCGCCAGCAGTGTCGCCCAGGAGATACTGTTTTTT; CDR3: CASSVAQEILFF
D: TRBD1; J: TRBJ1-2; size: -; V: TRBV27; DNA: TGTGCCAGCAGTAGACTTCTCCGGGACAGCTCACTCCACTCCATCTTC; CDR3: CASSRLLRDSSLHSIF
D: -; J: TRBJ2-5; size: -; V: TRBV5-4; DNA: TGTGCCAGCAGCCCGGGCAAGGTACGGGAGACCCAGTACTTC; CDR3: CASSPGKVRETQYF
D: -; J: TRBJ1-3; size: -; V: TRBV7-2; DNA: TGTGCCAGCAGCCCCAGGCCTAACTCTGGAAACACCATATATTTT; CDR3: CASSPRPNSGNTIYF
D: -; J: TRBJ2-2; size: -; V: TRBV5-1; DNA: TGCGCCAGCAGCTTTGGGTACTCAAACACCGGGGAGCTGTTTTTT; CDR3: CASSFGYSNTGELFF
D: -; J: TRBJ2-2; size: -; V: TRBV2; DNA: TGTGCCAGCAGTGAAGGTGAGGCCCACACCGGGGAGCTGTTTTTT; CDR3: CASSEGEAHTGELFF
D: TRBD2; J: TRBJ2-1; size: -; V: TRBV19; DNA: TGTGCCAGTAGAACCCCCGGGAGCGGGGCCCAGTTCTTC; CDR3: CASRTPGSGAQFF
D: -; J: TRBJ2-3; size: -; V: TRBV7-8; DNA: TGTGCCAGCAGCTTCCGAGGGGGTTCGTCAGATACGCAGTATTTT; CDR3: CASSFRGGSSDTQYF
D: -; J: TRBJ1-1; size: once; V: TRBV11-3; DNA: TGTGCCAGCAGCTACACCAACACTGAAGCTTTCTTT; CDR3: CASSYTNTEAFF
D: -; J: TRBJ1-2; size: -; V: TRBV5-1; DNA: TGCGCCAGCAGCCCTTCACAGGTTTACTATGGCTACACCTTC; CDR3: CASSPSQVYYGYTF
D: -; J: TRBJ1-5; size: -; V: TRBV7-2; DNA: TGTGCCAGCAGCTCCAGGGTTTCCAATCAGCCCCAGCATTTT; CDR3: CASSSRVSNQPQHF
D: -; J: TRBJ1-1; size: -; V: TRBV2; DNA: TGTGCCAGCAGGGGCAGGGCGCGCACTGAAGCTTTCTTT; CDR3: CASRGRARTEAFF
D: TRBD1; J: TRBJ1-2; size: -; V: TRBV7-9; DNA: TGTGCCAGCAGCCCCACAGGGGTCTATGGCTACACCTTC; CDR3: CASSPTGVYGYTF
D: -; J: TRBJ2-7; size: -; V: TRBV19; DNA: TGTGCCAGTAGAGACAGGGAGGACACCTACGAGCAGTACTTC; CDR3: CASRDREDTYEQYF
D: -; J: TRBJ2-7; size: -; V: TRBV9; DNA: TGTGCCAGCAGCGTAACGGGACTGCCCTACGAGCAGTACTTC; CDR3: CASSVTGLPYEQYF
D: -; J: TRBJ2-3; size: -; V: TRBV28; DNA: TGTGCCAGCAGGTTCGGGGGGCCCTCAGATACGCAGTATTTT; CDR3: CASRFGGPSDTQYF
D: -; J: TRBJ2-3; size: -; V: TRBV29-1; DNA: TGCAGCGTTGTTACAGTTTCCGGCACAGATACGCAGTATTTT; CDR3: CSVVTVSGTDTQYF
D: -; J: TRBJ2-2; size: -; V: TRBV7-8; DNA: TGTGCCAGCAGCCCCCATCTTCTCGGGGAGCTGTTTTTT; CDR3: CASSPHLLGELFF
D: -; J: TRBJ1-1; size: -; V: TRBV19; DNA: TGTGCCAGTAGTATAAAAAAGCTCTGGGACACTGAAGCTTTCTTT; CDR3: CASSIKKLWDTEAFF
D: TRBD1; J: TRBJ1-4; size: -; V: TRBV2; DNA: TGTGCCAGCAGTGTGGGGACAGGGGGTGTCGAAAAACTGTTTTTT; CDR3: CASSVGTGGVEKLFF
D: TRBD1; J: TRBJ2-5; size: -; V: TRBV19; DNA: TGTGCCAGTAGTATGACCGGGACAGGGGGCTATCGAGAGACCCAGTACTTC; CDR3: CASSMTGTGGYRETQYF
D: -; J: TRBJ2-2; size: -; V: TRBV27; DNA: TGTGCCAGCAGTTTATCGGAGGGCACCGGGGAGCTGTTTTTT; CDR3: CASSLSEGTGELFF
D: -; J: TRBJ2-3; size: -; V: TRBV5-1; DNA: TGCGCCAGCAGCTTGGGGGAACACTCAAAAGGAGATACGCAGTATTTT; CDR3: CASSLGEHSKGDTQYF
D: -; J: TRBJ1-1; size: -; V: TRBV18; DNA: TGTGCCAGCTCACCAGTCGCGGGGTTAGCTTTCTTT; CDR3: CASSPVAGLAFF
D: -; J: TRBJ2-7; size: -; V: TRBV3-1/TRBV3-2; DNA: TGTGCCAGCAGCCACTCTAGCGTTTGGGAGCAGTACTTC; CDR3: CASSHSSVWEQYF
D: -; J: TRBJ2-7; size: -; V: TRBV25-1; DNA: TGTGCCAGCAGCGGATCTGCCGTCTACGAGCAGTACTTC; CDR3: CASSGSAVYEQYF
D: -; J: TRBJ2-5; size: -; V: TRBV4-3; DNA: TGCGCCAGCAGCCAATCCCCGGGATGGGAGACCCAGTACTTC; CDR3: CASSQSPGWETQYF
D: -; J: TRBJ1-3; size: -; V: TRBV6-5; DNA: TGTGCCAGCAGTTACCACGGCGTTGGAAACACCATATATTTT; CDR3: CASSYHGVGNTIYF
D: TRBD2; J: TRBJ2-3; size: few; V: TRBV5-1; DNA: TGCGCCAGCAGCCAACCGGAACTAGCGGGCACAGATACGCAGTATTTT; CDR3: CASSQPELAGTDTQYF
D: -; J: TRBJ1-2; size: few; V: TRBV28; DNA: TGTGCCAGCAGTTTACAAGGGGAGGGCTACACCTTC; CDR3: CASSLQGEGYTF
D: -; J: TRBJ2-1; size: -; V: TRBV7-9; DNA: TGTGCCAGCAGCTTAGCGTTAGGGGGCAATGAGCAGTTCTTC; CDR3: CASSLALGGNEQFF
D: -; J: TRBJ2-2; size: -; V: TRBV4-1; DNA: TGCGCCAGCAGCCAAGCCTTCCGACAGCTAGACGGGGAGCTGTTTTTT; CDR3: CASSQAFRQLDGELFF
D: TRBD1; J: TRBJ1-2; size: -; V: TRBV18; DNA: TGTGCCAGCTCACCCCAGGGGGGGTCGACTAACTATGGCTACACCTTC; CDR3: CASSPQGGSTNYGYTF
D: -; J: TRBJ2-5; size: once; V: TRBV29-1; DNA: TGCAGCGTTGTCTCAGGGGAAGAGACCCAGTACTTC; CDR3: CSVVSGEETQYF
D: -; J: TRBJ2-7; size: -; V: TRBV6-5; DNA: TGTGCCAGCAGAGGGGGACTAAGTTGGCACGAGCAGTACTTC; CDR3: CASRGGLSWHEQYF